The 31 T cell receptor beta chains in this list originate from one sample, sequenced in a study of CD8 T cells in ankylosing spondylitis. Study outcomes and limitations: Ankylosing spondylitis blood seemed to carry a telltale TCR beta motif made of eight or nine highly homologous variants.

Antigens of these TCRs are unknown. TCRdb re-called the 5' RACE reads with MiXCR, one entry per CDR3 protein. The sample holds around 430,000 distinct CDR3 sequences; 17% are singletons and the top ten take over 1%. Input material: blood, either unsorted or a sorted T cell fraction (not recorded which). The receptors shown here come from a male donor with ankylosing spondylitis.

This clonotype has only a few counts. This sequence joins TRBV6-5 and TRBJ2-3; 10 nucleotides align to TRBD2. Trimming at V came to 0 bases and at J to 0 bases, leaving 3 bases not matched to a gene. The CDR3 spans 17 residues. Germline V gene sequence: CDR1 MNHEY, CDR2 SVGAGI. The CDR3 spells CASSYSRLAGSTDTQYF. DNA for the CDR3: TGTGCCAGCAGTTACTCGCGACTAGCGGGCAGCACAGATACGCAGTATTTT.

The sample holds a few counts of this clonotype. CDR3: CASSHGVGEAFF. Written as DNA, the CDR3 is TGCGCCAGCAGCCACGGAGTGGGTGAAGCTTTCTTT. The V and J genes are TRBV5-1 and TRBJ1-1, with D unclear. This CDR3 region has 12 residues. Germline V gives CDR1 SGHRS, CDR2 YFSETQ. V shed 4 bases and J shed 7 bases, with 11 bases lying between them.

This clonotype has just a few counts. This chain links TRBV21-1 with TRBJ1-5. TRBV21-1 is labeled a pseudogene. The CDR3 totals 15 residues. Here the CDR3 reads CASSRENLQHQPQHF. The CDR3 DNA reads TGTGCCAGCAGCAGAGAAAATTTGCAGCATCAGCCCCAGCATTTT.

This clonotype showed up just a few times. V usage is TRBV5-1 and J usage is TRBJ1-2; D is uncertain. This CDR3 has 15 residues. Trimming took off 7 bases at V and 1 base at J, with 17 bases between the two ends. Germline V gene data show CDR1 as SGHRS and CDR2 as YFSETQ. CDR3 amino acids: CASGSGGTVNYGYTF. DNA for the CDR3: TGCGCCAGCGGTTCAGGCGGAACAGTTAACTATGGCTACACCTTC.

The chain has TRBV6-1 and TRBJ2-3; D may be TRBD2 (6 bases). Germline CDR1 MNHNS, CDR2 SASEGT. The V gene lost 5 bases and the J gene lost 2 bases, with 20 bases spanning the gap. The CDR3 sequence is 17 residues long. CDR3 bases: TGTGCCAGCAGTCTCGGCCGCCGGACTATTTACACAGATACGCAGTATTTT. This translates into CASSLGRRTIYTDTQYF.

This clonotype was observed a handful of times. The rearrangement links TRBV21-1 to TRBJ2-5; the table's TRBD1 call for D was not verified on the DNA. TRBV21-1 represents a pseudogene. There are 21 residues in the CDR3. The CDR3, as DNA: TGTGCCAGCAGCAAAGCGCTCCCGGGACAGGCCGTACCAAGTATAGTGGAGACCCAGTACTTC. Its translation is CASSKALPGQAVPSIVETQYF.

CDR3 bases: TGTGCCAGCAGCTTAGGCCTCGGGACCACCTACAATGAGCAGTTCTTC. It codes for CASSLGLGTTYNEQFF. The J gene is TRBJ2-1, the V gene TRBV7-2; either TRBD1 or TRBD2 may supply D (5 bases each). Germline-derived CDR1 and CDR2 are SGHTA and FQGNSA. V lost 1 base, J lost 2 bases, and 12 bases lay in between. This CDR3 comprises 16 residues.

This chain links TRBV6-2 or TRBV6-3 with TRBJ1-1; 10 positions match TRBD1. The CDR3 is 16 residues long. The germline CDR1 and CDR2 sequences are MNHEY and SVGEGT. V lost 6 bases to trimming and J lost 1 base; unmatched junction nucleotides: 8. The CDR3 nucleotides read TGTGCCAGCAGGAGGGGACAGGGGAGTACGAACACTGAAGCTTTCTTT. Encoded protein: CASRRGQGSTNTEAFF.

This clonotype was counted ten times or more. The chain is built from TRBV13 and TRBJ2-1, with TRBD2 matching over 11 bases. The CDR3 is made up of 15 amino acids. V lost 5 bases to trimming and J lost 6 bases; unmatched junction nucleotides: 6. Per germline, CDR1 PRHDT and CDR2 FYEKMQ (reference sequence). Here the CDR3 reads CASSGGSGRGNEQFF. The CDR3 DNA sequence: TGTGCCAGCAGCGGGGGTAGCGGGAGGGGCAATGAGCAGTTCTTC. The variable domain in full, with the rest retrieved from reference TRBV13 and TRBJ2-1, is AAGVIQSPRHLIKEKRETATLKCYPIPRHDTVYWYQQGPGQDPQFLISFYEKMQSDKGSIPDRFSAQQFSDYHSELNMSSLELGDSALYFCASSGGSGRGNEQFFGPGTRLTVL.

This clonotype was counted many times. The rearrangement links TRBV12-3 or TRBV12-4 to TRBJ2-4; TRBD2 agrees at 7 bases. The length of the CDR3 is 16 residues. Germline trimming cut 6 bases from V and 0 bases from J; bases unmatched to any gene: 8. The CDR3 reads CASSPGLVGAKNIQYF. The CDR3 DNA sequence: TGTGCCAGCAGCCCAGGACTAGTCGGAGCCAAAAACATTCAGTACTTC.

This clonotype was counted at least ten times. This chain links TRBV9 with TRBJ1-5; 8 nucleotides match TRBD1. CDR1 and CDR2 (germline): SGDLS, YYNGEE. The V and J ends lost 4 bases and 3 bases, in that order; junction bases with no gene match: 6. The CDR3 totals 15 residues. The CDR3 reads CASSSQGAVNQPQHF. In nucleotides, the CDR3 is TGTGCCAGCAGCTCCCAGGGGGCGGTCAATCAGCCCCAGCATTTT.

This clonotype has only a few counts. The V and J genes are TRBV11-2 and TRBJ2-5, with TRBD2 identical over 10 bases. Losses at the gene ends were 5 bases for V and 4 bases for J; bases not matched to a gene: 4. Germline V gives CDR1 SGHAT, CDR2 FQNNGV. The CDR3 totals 14 residues. The DNA for the CDR3 is TGTGCCAGCAGCCGACTAGCGGGCACAGAGACCCAGTACTTC. Its translation is CASSRLAGTETQYF. Using reference TRBV11-2 and TRBJ2-5 for the parts outside the CDR3, the full variable domain is EAGVAQSPRYKIIEKRQSVAFWCNPISGHATLYWYQQILGQGPKLLIQFQNNGVVDDSQLPKDRFSAERLKGVDSTLKIQPAKLEDSAVYLCASSRLAGTETQYFGPGTRLLVL.

This clonotype has just a few counts. V and J are TRBV20-1 and TRBJ1-6; weak D call: TRBD1 (5 bases). V lost 3 bases and J 5 bases, leaving 11 bases between the germline ends. Germline V gene sequence: CDR1 DFQATT, CDR2 SNEGSKA (reference sequence). CDR3 length equals 14 residues. CDR3 DNA sequence: TGCAGTGCTAGGCCCGGGGCCAATAATTCACCCCTCCACTTT. It translates to CSARPGANNSPLHF.

This rearrangement joins TRBV12-3 or TRBV12-4 to TRBJ2-1; D is perhaps TRBD2 (7 bases). The CDR3 contains 16 residues. Trimming removed 0 bases from V and 3 bases from J, with 12 bases in between. The CDR3 protein is CASSLAGRGVYNEQFF. CDR3 nucleotide sequence: TGTGCCAGCAGTTTAGCTGGGAGGGGGGTCTACAATGAGCAGTTCTTC.

In its sample, this clonotype was seen many times. The rearrangement links TRBV7-2 to TRBJ2-7, with D maybe TRBD2 (5 bases). Germline assignment: CDR1 SGHTA and CDR2 FQGNSA. This CDR3 contains 14 residues. V lost 3 bases, J lost 7 bases, and 16 bases lay in between. The CDR3 DNA is TGTGCCAGCAGCTTGAAGCTCTCTACGGGAGAGCAGTACTTC. This encodes CASSLKLSTGEQYF.

The sample holds many counts of this clonotype. This rearrangement joins TRBV12-3 or TRBV12-4 to TRBJ2-1, with 11 bases aligning to TRBD2. Unmatched junction bases numbered 4, after V lost 7 bases and J lost 2 bases. This CDR3 has 15 residues. The CDR3 here is CASTQTSGTYNEQFF. As DNA, the CDR3 is TGTGCCAGCACTCAGACTAGCGGGACCTACAATGAGCAGTTCTTC.

The sample holds a few counts of this clonotype. J is TRBJ2-1 and V is TRBV11-2, with a tentative D call TRBD2 (5 bases). V dropped 5 bases and J dropped 0 bases, with 14 bases sitting between them. Per the germline V gene, CDR1 is SGHAT and CDR2 is FQNNGV. This CDR3 region has 16 residues. The DNA for the CDR3 is TGTGCCAGCAGCCGGCGGGTCTCAACCTCCTACAATGAGCAGTTCTTC. This sequence encodes CASSRRVSTSYNEQFF.

V is TRBV3-1 and J is TRBJ1-1; a possible D gene is TRBD1 (5 bases). Germline CDR1 is LGHDT and CDR2 is YNNKEL (reference sequence). This CDR3 has 13 residues. The germline V and J ends were trimmed by 4 bases and 10 bases, with 16 bases remaining between them. This chain's CDR3 is CASSRGGSRSAFF. The DNA of the CDR3 is TGTGCCAGCAGCCGCGGGGGTTCCCGGTCAGCTTTCTTT.

The chain is built from TRBV29-1 and TRBJ2-5; 9 nucleotides match TRBD2. The CDR3 has 14 amino acids. Losses at the gene ends were 7 bases for V and 5 bases for J; bases not matched to a gene: 11. Germline V lookup: CDR1 SQVTM, CDR2 ANQGSEA. CDR3 amino acids: CSAMRAGGGETQYF. The CDR3 region has the DNA TGCAGCGCCATGCGGGCGGGAGGGGGTGAGACCCAGTACTTC.

This clonotype has only a few counts. V gene TRBV20-1 combines with J gene TRBJ1-3; TRBD1 might be the D (5 bases). Germline assignment: CDR1 DFQATT and CDR2 SNEGSKA (reference sequence). Trimming pared 6 bases from V and 0 bases from J, leaving 15 bases between. This CDR3 has 15 amino acids. The CDR3 protein is CSATQGGDSGNTIYF. Here the CDR3 DNA reads TGCAGTGCCACCCAAGGAGGGGACTCTGGAAACACCATATATTTT.

This clonotype was seen only a few times. The chain links TRBV27 to TRBJ2-7; 10 bases align to TRBD1. This CDR3 comprises 17 residues. Germline CDR1 and CDR2: MNHEY and SMNVEV (reference sequence). V was clipped by 3 bases and J by 2 bases; unmatched bases: 10. As DNA, the CDR3 is TGTGCCAGCAGTTTTATATCCTCTGGACAGGGGGCCTACGAGCAGTACTTC. This encodes CASSFISSGQGAYEQYF.

This clonotype was seen a handful of times. V usage is TRBV20-1 and J usage is TRBJ1-6; tentative D call: TRBD1 (6 bases). The CDR3 covers 15 residues. Germline V gives CDR1 DFQATT, CDR2 SNEGSKA (reference sequence). Trimming pared 8 bases from V and 7 bases from J, leaving 21 bases between. The CDR3 nucleotides read TGCAGTCCCTATAGCGGGACCCAGGGGAATTCACCCCTCCACTTT. Translated: CSPYSGTQGNSPLHF.

This clonotype was detected only a few times. The chain combines TRBV29-1 with TRBJ2-7; D may be TRBD2 (5 bases). CDR3 length: 13 amino acids. Germline V gene data show CDR1 as SQVTM and CDR2 as ANQGSEA. V lost 6 bases, J lost 0 bases, and 12 bases lay in between. This CDR3 is CSVGKGSSYEQYF. Written as DNA, the CDR3 is TGCAGCGTCGGGAAGGGCAGCTCCTACGAGCAGTACTTC.

Ten or more counts support this clonotype. This chain joins TRBV6-2 or TRBV6-3 and TRBJ1-6; no clear D gene. This CDR3 is built from 12 residues. V shed 8 bases and J shed 11 bases, with 13 bases lying between them. The germline CDR1 and CDR2 sequences are MNHEY and SVGEGT. The CDR3 here is CASGLTVTPLHF. CDR3 sequence (DNA): TGTGCCAGCGGTTTAACGGTAACACCCCTCCACTTT.

This clonotype was seen ten or more times. The chain joins TRBV20-1 to TRBJ2-3; D gene ambiguous. CDR3 length: 13 amino acids. Germline-derived CDR1 and CDR2 are DFQATT and SNEGSKA (reference sequence). Trimming cost V 5 bases and J 0 bases, with 9 bases left between them. The CDR3 loop reads CSAPHTSTDTQYF. The CDR3 coding sequence is TGCAGTGCTCCTCATACTAGCACAGATACGCAGTATTTT.

This clonotype was recorded at least ten times. The chain carries TRBV12-3 or TRBV12-4 and TRBJ2-1, with 7 bases matching TRBD2. This CDR3 is built from 12 residues. The junction had 2 bases not matched to a gene; V was cut back by 7 bases and J by 5 bases. CDR3 sequence reads: CASTRGDNEQFF. Written as DNA, the CDR3 is TGTGCCAGCACCCGGGGGGACAATGAGCAGTTCTTC.

The table lists this clonotype with a few counts. Its ends do not fully match the called genes, so a read error is possible. The genes are TRBV5-6 and TRBJ2-3, with TRBD2 matching over 13 bases. This CDR3 has 17 residues. CDR1 and CDR2 from the germline V gene are SGHDT and YYEEEE. This CDR3 is CASTLGLAGKSTDTQYF. As DNA, the CDR3 is TGTGCCAGCACCTTGGGACTAGCGGGGAAAAGCACAGATACGCAGTATTTT. The complete variable domain, with remaining parts taken from reference TRBV5-6 and TRBJ2-3, reads DAGVTQSPTHLIKTRGQQVTLRCSPKSGHDTVSWYQQALGQGPQFIFQYYEEEERQRGNFPDRFSGHQFPNYSSELNVNALLLGDSALYLCASTLGLAGKSTDTQYFGPGTRLTVL.

This clonotype was seen repeatedly, ten times or more. The chain carries TRBV29-1 and TRBJ2-4; weak D call: TRBD1 (6 bases). V shed 5 bases and J shed 8 bases, with 13 bases lying between them. Germline CDR1 reads SQVTM; CDR2 reads ANQGSEA. This CDR3 spans 12 amino acids. CDR3 sequence reads: CSVNRGQDIQYF. In DNA, the CDR3 is TGCAGCGTTAACCGGGGACAAGACATTCAGTACTTC.

This clonotype was counted at least ten times. The chain combines TRBV21-1 with TRBJ1-1; the table's D call of TRBD1 was not tested on the DNA. TRBV21-1 is given as a pseudogene. CDR3 length: 14 amino acids. CDR3 residues: CASSRTMMNTEAFF. The CDR3 DNA reads as TGTGCCAGCTCTCGGACAATGATGAACACTGAAGCTTTCTTT.

J is TRBJ2-1 and V is TRBV20-1; unclear D gene. V was shortened by 3 bases and J by 1 base, with 16 bases between the two germline ends. The CDR3 is 16 residues long. The germline V gene encodes CDR1 DFQATT and CDR2 SNEGSKA (reference sequence). This chain's CDR3 is CSASSVVSSSYNEQFF. The CDR3 region has the DNA TGCAGTGCTAGTTCCGTAGTGAGTAGTTCCTACAATGAGCAGTTCTTC.

J is TRBJ2-5 and V is TRBV28; D possibly uses TRBD1 or TRBD2 (5 bases each). Trimming cost V 2 bases and J 6 bases, with 13 bases left between them. CDR3 length: 14 amino acids. Germline V gives CDR1 MDHEN, CDR2 SYDVKM. In DNA, the CDR3 is TGTGCCAGCAGTTTAGGGGGATATACGAAGACCCAGTACTTC. This sequence encodes CASSLGGYTKTQYF.